This T cell receptor beta chain was recorded in a study of molecular identifiers for immune sequencing clone quantification. Whole-study context: Replicate experiments divided RNA from roughly 20,000 or 100,000 naive CD8 cells into five parts and sequenced four.

Study results and caveats: Effector cells had over 99% of their molecules in clones above 20 RNA copies, while naive cells had under 1%.

Germline CDR1 SQVTM, CDR2 ANQGSEA. The V and J ends lost 3 bases and 4 bases respectively, with 12 bases between them. This CDR3 region has 13 residues. This clonotype was detected only a few times. Its cognate antigen is unknown. Naive CD8 T cells, phenotype CD8+CD4-CCR7+CD45RA+, were sorted. MiXCR was run by TCRdb on the PCR reads, yielding one entry per CDR3 protein. Altogether about 36,000 distinct CDR3 sequences are present, about 18% being singletons, with the ten largest covering about 7.4%. Sequencing was done on a sample of naive CD8+ T cells from blood, with Jurkat cell RNA spiked in. Subset denoted: FACS-sorted CD8+CD4-CCR7+CD45RA+ naive T cells. J is TRBJ2-5 and V is TRBV29-1, with D uncertain. This clonotype was obtained from a human donor in good health. Some libraries in this study had Jurkat cell RNA spiked in. This CDR3 is CSVDHSRSETQYF. In DNA, the CDR3 is TGCAGCGTTGATCACAGTAGGTCAGAGACCCAGTACTTC.